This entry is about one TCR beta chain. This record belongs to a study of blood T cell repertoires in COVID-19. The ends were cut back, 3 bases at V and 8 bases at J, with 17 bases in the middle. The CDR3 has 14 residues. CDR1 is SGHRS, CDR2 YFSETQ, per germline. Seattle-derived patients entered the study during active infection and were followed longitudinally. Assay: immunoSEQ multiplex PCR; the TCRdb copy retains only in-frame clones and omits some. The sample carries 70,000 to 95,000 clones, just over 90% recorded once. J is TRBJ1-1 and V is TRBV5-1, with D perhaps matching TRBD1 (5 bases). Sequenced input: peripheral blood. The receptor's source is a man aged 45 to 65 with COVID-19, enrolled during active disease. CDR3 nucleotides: TGCGCCAGCAGCTGGCCCCAAGGAGGGACCGAAGCTTTCTTT. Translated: CASSWPQGGTEAFF.